This TCR beta chain originates from a study of PD-L1 blockade in urothelial cancer. Every PCR received spiked-in synthetic TCR analog templates. The table came from immunoSEQ multiplex PCR; TCRdb's copy has only in-frame clones and leaves some out. The sample shows 15,000 to 20,000 clones, about 85% of them seen only once. This clone has just one count. The CDR3 has 17 amino acids. The germline CDR1 and CDR2 sequences are KGHSH and LQKENI. The J segment lost 3 bases and the V segment lost 2 bases, leaving 8 bases of the junction unmatched. All patients handed over anywhere from 1 to 8 samples, pretreatment and on-treatment.

The chain couples TRBV18 to TRBJ2-4, with 9 bases aligning to TRBD2. This TCR derives from a man aged 50 or older with urothelial cancer. The material was PBMCs, obtained around atezolizumab (anti-PD-L1) treatment. CDR3 DNA sequence: TGTGCCAGCTCACCAGCGGCGGGGGGGCTTGGCAAAAACATTCAGTACTTC. This codes for CASSPAAGGLGKNIQYF.